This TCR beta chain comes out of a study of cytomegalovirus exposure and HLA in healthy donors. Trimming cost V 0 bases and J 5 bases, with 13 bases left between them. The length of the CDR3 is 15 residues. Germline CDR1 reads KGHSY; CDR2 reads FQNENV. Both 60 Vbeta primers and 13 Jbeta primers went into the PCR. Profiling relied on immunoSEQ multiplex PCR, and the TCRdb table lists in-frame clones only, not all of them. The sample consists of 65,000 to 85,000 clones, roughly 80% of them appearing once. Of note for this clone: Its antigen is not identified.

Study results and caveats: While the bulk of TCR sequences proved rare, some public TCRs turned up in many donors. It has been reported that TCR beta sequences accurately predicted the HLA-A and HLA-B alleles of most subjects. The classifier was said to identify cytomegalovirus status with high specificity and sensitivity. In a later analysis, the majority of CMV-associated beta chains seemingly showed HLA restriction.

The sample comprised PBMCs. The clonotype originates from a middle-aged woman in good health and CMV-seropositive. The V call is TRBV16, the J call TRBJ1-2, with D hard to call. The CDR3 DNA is TGTGCCAGCAGCCAATCTCGAGGGTTGGAGTATGGCTACACCTTC. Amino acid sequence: CASSQSRGLEYGYTF.